Sequencing of this TCR beta chain was carried out in a study of shared clonotypes between healthy human individuals. In the study overall: The study drew on a couple of women and a few men aged 18 to 49 as donors.

Together with CD45RO+ cells, CCR7-negative CD45RA+ TemRA cells were included in CD8 memory. Per germline, CDR1 MNHEY and CDR2 SMNVEV (reference sequence). This CDR3 has 18 residues. With 2 bases clipped from V and 3 bases from J, the junction kept 15 bases outside the gene matches. How the authors handled the data: Owing to the provision of junction-only sequences devoid of quality scores by immunoSEQ, filtering differed. Assay: immunoSEQ multiplex PCR; the TCRdb copy retains only in-frame clones and omits some. That table is the source of V, J and clone size, and D and trimming were worked out from the DNA. The sample contains some 320,000 clones, roughly 91% of which appear only once.

This rearrangement joins TRBV27 to TRBJ2-7; 8 positions agree with TRBD2. The TCR was taken from a man aged 18-30 years in good health. The sequenced sample was memory CD8+ T cells sorted from blood. The subset denotes: CD45RO+ cells pooled with CCR7-negative TemRA cells. The CDR3 region is CASSLLSSAGGPVYEQYF. The DNA of the CDR3 is TGTGCCAGCAGTTTACTTTCGTCTGCGGGGGGTCCGGTCTACGAGCAGTACTTC.